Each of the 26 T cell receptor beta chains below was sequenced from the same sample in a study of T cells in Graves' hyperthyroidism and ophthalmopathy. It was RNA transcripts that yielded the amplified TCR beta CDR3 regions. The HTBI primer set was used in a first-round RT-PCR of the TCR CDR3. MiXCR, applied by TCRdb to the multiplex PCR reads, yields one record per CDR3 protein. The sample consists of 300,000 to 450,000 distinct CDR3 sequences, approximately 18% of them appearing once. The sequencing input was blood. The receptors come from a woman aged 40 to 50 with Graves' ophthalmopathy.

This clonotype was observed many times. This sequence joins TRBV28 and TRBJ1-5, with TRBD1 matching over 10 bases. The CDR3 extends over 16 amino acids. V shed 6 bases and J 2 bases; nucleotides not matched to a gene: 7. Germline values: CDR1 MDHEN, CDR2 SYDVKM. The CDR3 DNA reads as TGTGCCAGCAGGCGACAGGGGGCGTTTGGCAATCAGCCCCAGCATTTT. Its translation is CASRRQGAFGNQPQHF.

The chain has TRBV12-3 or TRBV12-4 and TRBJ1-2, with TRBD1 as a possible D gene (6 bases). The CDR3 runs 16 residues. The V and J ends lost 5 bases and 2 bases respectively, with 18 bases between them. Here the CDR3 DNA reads TGTGCCAGCAGTCCGCCCAAACAGGGAGCGAACTATGGCTACACCTTC. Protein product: CASSPPKQGANYGYTF.

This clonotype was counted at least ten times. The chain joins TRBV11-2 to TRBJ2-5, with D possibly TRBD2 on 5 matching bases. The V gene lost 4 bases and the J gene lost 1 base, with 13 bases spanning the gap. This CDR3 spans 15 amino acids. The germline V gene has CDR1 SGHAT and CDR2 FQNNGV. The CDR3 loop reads CASSSDRGSQETQYF. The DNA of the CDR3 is TGTGCCAGCAGCTCAGACCGCGGGTCCCAAGAGACCCAGTACTTC.

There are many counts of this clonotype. The CDR3 bases are TGTGCCAGCAGTCGTAGCGAAGGGGAGCTGTTTTTT. This encodes CASSRSEGELFF. The J gene is TRBJ2-2, the V gene TRBV28, with a weak D call TRBD2 (5 bases). The CDR3 is 12 amino acids. Trimming cost V 5 bases and J 8 bases, with 9 bases left between them. Germline CDR1 reads MDHEN; CDR2 reads SYDVKM.

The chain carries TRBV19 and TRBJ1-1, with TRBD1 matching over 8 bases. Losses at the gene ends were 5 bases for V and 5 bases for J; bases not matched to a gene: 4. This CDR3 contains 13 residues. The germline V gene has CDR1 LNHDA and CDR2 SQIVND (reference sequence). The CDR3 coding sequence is TGTGCCAGTAGTGCTACAGGGGGAACTGAAGCTTTCTTT. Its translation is CASSATGGTEAFF. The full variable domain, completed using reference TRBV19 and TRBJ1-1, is DGGITQSPKYLFRKEGQNVTLSCEQNLNHDAMYWYRQDPGQGLRLIYYSQIVNDFQKGDIAEGYSVSREKKESFPLTVTSAQKNPTAFYLCASSATGGTEAFFGQGTRLTVV.

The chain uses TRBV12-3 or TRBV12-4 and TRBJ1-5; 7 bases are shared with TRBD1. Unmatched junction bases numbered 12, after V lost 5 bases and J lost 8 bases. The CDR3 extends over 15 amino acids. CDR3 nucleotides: TGTGCCAGCAGTCCAAAGACAGGGCCCGTAGAGCCCCAGCATTTT. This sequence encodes CASSPKTGPVEPQHF.

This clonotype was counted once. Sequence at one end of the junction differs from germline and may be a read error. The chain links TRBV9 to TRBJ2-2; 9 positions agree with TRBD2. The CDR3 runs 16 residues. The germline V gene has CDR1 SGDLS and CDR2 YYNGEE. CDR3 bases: TGTGCCATCAGCGTAGCGGGGGCGCTCAGGTCCGGGGAGCTGTTTTTT. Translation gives CAISVAGALRSGELFF.

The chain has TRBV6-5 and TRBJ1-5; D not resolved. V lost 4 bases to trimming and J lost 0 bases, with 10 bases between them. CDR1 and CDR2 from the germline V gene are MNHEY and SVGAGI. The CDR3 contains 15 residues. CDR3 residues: CASSSTPYSNQPQHF. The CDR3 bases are TGTGCCAGCAGTTCAACGCCTTATAGCAATCAGCCCCAGCATTTT.

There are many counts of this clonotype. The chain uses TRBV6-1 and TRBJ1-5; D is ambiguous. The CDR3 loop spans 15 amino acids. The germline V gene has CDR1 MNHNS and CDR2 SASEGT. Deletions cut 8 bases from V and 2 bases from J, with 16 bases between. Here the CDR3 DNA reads TGTGCCAGCTCAGATGGGGTGTCGGGCAATCAGCCCCAGCATTTT. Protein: CASSDGVSGNQPQHF.

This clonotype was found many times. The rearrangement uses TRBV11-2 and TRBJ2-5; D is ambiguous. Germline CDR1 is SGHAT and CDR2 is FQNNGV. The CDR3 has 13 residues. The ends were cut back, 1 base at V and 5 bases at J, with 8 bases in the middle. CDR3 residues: CASSLVHWETQYF. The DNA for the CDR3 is TGTGCCAGCAGCTTAGTACATTGGGAGACCCAGTACTTC.

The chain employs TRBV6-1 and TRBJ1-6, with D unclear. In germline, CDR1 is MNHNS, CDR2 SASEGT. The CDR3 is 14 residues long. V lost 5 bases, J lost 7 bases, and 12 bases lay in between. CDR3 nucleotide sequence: TGTGCCAGCAGTCCCCGTACCGCAAATTCACCCCTCCACTTT. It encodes CASSPRTANSPLHF.

The CDR3 DNA is TGTGCCAGCGATTCCCGGCGGGGGAACGTGGGGACCCAGTACTTC. This gives the protein CASDSRRGNVGTQYF. V usage is TRBV28 and J usage is TRBJ2-5; 7 nucleotides match TRBD2. Trimming at V came to 8 bases and at J to 7 bases, leaving 16 bases not matched to a gene. The CDR3 is 15 residues long. Germline CDR1 reads MDHEN; CDR2 reads SYDVKM.

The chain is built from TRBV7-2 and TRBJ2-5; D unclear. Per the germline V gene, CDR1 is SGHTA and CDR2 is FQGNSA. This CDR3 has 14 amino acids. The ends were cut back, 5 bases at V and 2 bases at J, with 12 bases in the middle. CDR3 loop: CASSRTDPQETQYF. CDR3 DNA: TGTGCCAGCAGCCGGACGGACCCACAAGAGACCCAGTACTTC. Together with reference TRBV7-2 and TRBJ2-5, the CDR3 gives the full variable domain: GAGVSQSPSNKVTEKGKDVELRCDPISGHTALYWYRQSLGQGLEFLIYFQGNSAPDKSGLPSDRFSAERTGGSVSTLTIQRTQQEDSAVYLCASSRTDPQETQYFGPGTRLLVL.

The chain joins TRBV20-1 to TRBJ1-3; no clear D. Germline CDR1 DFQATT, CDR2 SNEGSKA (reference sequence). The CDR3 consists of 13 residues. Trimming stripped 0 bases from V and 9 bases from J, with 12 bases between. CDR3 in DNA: TGCAGTGCTAGAGATAGAACAGAGGGCACCATATATTTT. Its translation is CSARDRTEGTIYF.

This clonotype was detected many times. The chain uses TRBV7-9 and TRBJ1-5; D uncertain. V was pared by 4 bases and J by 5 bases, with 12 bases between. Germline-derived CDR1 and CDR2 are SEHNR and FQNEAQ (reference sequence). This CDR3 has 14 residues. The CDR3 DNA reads TGTGCCAGCAGCTGCAGGCCGGCGGATCAGCCCCAGCATTTT. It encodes CASSCRPADQPQHF.

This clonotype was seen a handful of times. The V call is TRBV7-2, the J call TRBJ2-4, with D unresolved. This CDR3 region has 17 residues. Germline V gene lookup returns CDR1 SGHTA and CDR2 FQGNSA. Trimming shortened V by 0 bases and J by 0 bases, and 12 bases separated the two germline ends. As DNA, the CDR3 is TGTGCCAGCAGCTTAGCGCCCTTTTCGCTAGCCAAAAACATTCAGTACTTC. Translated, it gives CASSLAPFSLAKNIQYF.

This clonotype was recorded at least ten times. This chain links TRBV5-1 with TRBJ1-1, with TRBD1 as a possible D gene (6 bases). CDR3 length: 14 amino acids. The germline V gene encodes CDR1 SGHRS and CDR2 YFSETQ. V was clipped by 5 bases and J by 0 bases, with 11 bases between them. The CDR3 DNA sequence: TGCGCCAGCAGTCCCGGGACACTGAACACTGAAGCTTTCTTT. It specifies CASSPGTLNTEAFF. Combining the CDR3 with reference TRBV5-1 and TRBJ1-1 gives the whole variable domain KAGVTQTPRYLIKTRGQQVTLSCSPISGHRSVSWYQQTPGQGLQFLFEYFSETQRNKGNFPGRFSGRQFSNSRSEMNVSTLELGDSALYLCASSPGTLNTEAFFGQGTRLTVV.

This CDR3 reads CASSEARANGYTF. CDR3 DNA: TGTGCCAGCAGTGAAGCGAGGGCGAATGGCTACACCTTC. The chain uses TRBV6-1 and TRBJ1-2, with D unresolved. The V gene's germline CDR1 is MNHNS and CDR2 SASEGT. Trimming removed 0 bases from V and 6 bases from J, with 8 bases in between. The CDR3 covers 13 residues.

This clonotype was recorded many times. CDR3 nucleotide sequence: TGTGCCAGCAGACCTCGACAGGGTAACTACGAGCAGTACTTC. As protein: CASRPRQGNYEQYF. V gene TRBV6-1 combines with J gene TRBJ2-7; TRBD1 agrees at 7 bases. Germline V CDR1 and CDR2: MNHNS, SASEGT. The CDR3 extends over 14 amino acids. V was pared by 6 bases and J by 3 bases, with 8 bases of the junction left unmatched.

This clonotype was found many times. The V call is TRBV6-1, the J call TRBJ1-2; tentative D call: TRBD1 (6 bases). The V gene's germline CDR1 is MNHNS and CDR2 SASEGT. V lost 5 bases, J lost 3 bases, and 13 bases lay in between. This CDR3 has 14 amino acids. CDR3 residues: CASSPRGAYYGYTF. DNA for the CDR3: TGTGCCAGCAGTCCCCGGGGGGCCTACTATGGCTACACCTTC.

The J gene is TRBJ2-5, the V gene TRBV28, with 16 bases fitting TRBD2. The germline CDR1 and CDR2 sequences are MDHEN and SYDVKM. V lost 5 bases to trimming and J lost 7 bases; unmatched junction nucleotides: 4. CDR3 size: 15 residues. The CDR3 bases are TGTGCCAGCAGTAGGGGACTAGCGGGAGGGTTGACCCAGTACTTC. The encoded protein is CASSRGLAGGLTQYF. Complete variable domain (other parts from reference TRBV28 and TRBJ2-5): DVKVTQSSRYLVKRTGEKVFLECVQDMDHENMFWYRQDPGLGLRLIYFSYDVKMKEKGDIPEGYSVSREKKERFSLILESASTNQTSMYLCASSRGLAGGLTQYFGPGTRLLVL.

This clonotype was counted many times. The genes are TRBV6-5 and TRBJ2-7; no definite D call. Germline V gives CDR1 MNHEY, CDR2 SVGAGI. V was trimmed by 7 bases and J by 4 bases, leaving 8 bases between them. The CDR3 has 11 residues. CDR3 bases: TGTGCCAGCATGCTAGGTTACGAGCAGTACTTC. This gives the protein CASMLGYEQYF.

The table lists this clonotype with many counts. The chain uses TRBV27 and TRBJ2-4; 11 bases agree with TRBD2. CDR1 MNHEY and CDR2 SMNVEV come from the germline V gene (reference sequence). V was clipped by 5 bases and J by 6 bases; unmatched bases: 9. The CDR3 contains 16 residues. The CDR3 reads CASSPLGGLAGNIQYF. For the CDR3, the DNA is TGTGCCAGCAGTCCTTTGGGTGGACTAGCGGGAAACATTCAGTACTTC.

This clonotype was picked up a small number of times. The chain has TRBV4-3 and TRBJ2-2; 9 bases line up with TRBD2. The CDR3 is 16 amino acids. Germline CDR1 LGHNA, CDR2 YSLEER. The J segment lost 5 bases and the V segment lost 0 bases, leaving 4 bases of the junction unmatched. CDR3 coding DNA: TGCGCCAGCAGCCAAGATAGGCTAGCGGGAACCGGGGAGCTGTTTTTT. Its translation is CASSQDRLAGTGELFF.

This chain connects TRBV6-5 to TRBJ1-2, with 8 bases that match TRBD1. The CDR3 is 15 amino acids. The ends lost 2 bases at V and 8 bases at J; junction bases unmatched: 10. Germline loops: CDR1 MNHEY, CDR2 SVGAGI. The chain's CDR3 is CASSYGQGAVGGYTF. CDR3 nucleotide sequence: TGTGCCAGCAGTTACGGGCAGGGGGCGGTGGGAGGCTACACCTTC.

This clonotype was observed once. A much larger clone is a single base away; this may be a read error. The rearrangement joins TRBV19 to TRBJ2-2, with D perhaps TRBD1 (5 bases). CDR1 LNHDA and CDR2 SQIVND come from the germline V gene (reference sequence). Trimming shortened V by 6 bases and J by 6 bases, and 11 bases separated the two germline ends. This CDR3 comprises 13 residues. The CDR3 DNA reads TGTGCCAGTAGGACCAGGGCGGCCGGGGAGCTGTTTTTT. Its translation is CASRTRAAGELFF.